The 7 T cell receptor beta chains presented below share a single source sample, sequenced in a study of identical twins. Each CDR3 protein is one row after TCRdb ran MiXCR on the 5' RACE reads. The sample shows just under 550,000 distinct CDR3 sequences, over 12% of them seen only once. A further study also used this sample, focusing on yellow fever vaccine responses in identical twins.

Sequenced sample: CD4+ T cells sorted from blood. The receptors derive from a woman between 18 and 29 years old in good health.

V and J are TRBV7-2 and TRBJ2-7; D is perhaps TRBD1 (7 bases). Trimming cost V 5 bases and J 1 base, with 15 bases left between them. Per germline, CDR1 SGHTA and CDR2 FQGNSA. CDR3 length: 15 amino acids. The CDR3 region has the DNA TGTGCCAGCAGCCCCCTGACAGGGAGGTCCTACGAGCAGTACTTC. Encoded protein: CASSPLTGRSYEQYF.

The sample holds many counts of this clonotype. The chain joins TRBV5-1 to TRBJ2-2; D may be TRBD1 (5 bases). From germline, CDR1 is SGHRS and CDR2 YFSETQ. The CDR3 loop spans 15 amino acids. Trimming pared 0 bases from V and 1 base from J, leaving 7 bases between. The chain's CDR3 is CASSLGGQNTGELFF. CDR3 coding DNA: TGCGCCAGCAGCTTGGGGGGCCAGAACACCGGGGAGCTGTTTTTT.

This sequence joins TRBV6-2 or TRBV6-3 and TRBJ1-2, with 9 bases fitting TRBD1. The CDR3 consists of 15 residues. Germline V gene lookup returns CDR1 MNHEY and CDR2 SVGEGT. After removal of 5 bases from V and 5 bases from J, the junction contained 9 bases not matched to a gene. CDR3 DNA: TGTGCCAGCAGTGTCCGGGACAGGGTTTATTATGGCTACACCTTC. This translates into CASSVRDRVYYGYTF.

The rearrangement links TRBV14 to TRBJ2-7, with 7 bases fitting TRBD1. Losses at the gene ends were 7 bases for V and 2 bases for J; bases not matched to a gene: 5. Germline CDR1 SGHDN, CDR2 FVKESK. This CDR3 is 13 amino acids long. The CDR3 nucleotides are TGTGCCAGCAAGGGGACAGAGACCTACGAGCAGTACTTC. It codes for CASKGTETYEQYF.

This clonotype was detected only a few times. V usage is TRBV7-2 and J usage is TRBJ1-1, with D perhaps TRBD1 (5 bases). CDR1 is SGHTA, CDR2 FQGNSA, per germline. The CDR3 extends over 14 amino acids. Deletions cut 3 bases from V and 4 bases from J, with 12 bases between. The CDR3 nucleotides are TGTGCCAGCAGCTTGTGGAGGGGAAGCACTGAAGCTTTCTTT. Amino acids: CASSLWRGSTEAFF.

The CDR3 sequence: CASSQVLASDTQYF. The CDR3 coding sequence is TGCGCCAGCAGCCAAGTACTAGCTTCTGATACGCAGTATTTT. The genes are TRBV4-1 and TRBJ2-3; perhaps TRBD2 as D (6 bases). This CDR3 has 14 amino acids. CDR1 and CDR2 from the germline V gene are MGHRA and YSYEKL. V was cut by 1 base and J by 6 bases, with 11 bases left in between.

This clonotype was detected only a few times. This chain uses TRBV5-1 with TRBJ2-7; D might be TRBD2 (6 bases). Trimming left V 0 bases short and J 5 bases short, with 15 bases between. The CDR3 contains 15 residues. The germline V gene encodes CDR1 SGHRS and CDR2 YFSETQ. CDR3 nucleotides: TGCGCCAGCAGCTTGGCAACGGGGAGGTACGACGAGCAGTACTTC. This codes for CASSLATGRYDEQYF. Looking up the rest from reference TRBV5-1 and TRBJ2-7 gives the full variable domain: KAGVTQTPRYLIKTRGQQVTLSCSPISGHRSVSWYQQTPGQGLQFLFEYFSETQRNKGNFPGRFSGRQFSNSRSEMNVSTLELGDSALYLCASSLATGRYDEQYFGPGTRLTVT.